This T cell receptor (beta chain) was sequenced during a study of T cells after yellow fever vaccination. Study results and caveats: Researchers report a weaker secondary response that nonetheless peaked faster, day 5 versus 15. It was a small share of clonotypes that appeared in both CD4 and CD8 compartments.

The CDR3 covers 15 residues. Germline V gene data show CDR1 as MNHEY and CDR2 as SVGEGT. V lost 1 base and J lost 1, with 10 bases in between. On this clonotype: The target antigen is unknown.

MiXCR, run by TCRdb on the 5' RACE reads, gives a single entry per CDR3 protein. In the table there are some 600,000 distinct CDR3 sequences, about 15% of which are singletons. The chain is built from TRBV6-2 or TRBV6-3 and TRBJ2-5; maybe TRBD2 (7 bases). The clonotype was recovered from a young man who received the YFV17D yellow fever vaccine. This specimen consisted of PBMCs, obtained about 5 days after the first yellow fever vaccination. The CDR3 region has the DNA TGTGCCAGCAGTTACTGGGCGGGGGCCCAAGAGACCCAGTACTTC. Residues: CASSYWAGAQETQYF.